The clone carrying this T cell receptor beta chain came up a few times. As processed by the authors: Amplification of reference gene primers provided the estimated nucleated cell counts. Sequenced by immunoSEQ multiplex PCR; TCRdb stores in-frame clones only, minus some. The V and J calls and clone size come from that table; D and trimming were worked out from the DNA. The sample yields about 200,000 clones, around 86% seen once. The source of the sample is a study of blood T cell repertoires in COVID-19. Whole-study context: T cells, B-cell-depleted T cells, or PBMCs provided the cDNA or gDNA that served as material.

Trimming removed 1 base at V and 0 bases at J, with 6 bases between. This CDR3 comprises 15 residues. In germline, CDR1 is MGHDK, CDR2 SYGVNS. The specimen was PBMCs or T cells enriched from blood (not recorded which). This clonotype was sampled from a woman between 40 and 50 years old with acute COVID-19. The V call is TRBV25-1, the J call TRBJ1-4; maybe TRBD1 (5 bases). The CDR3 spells CASSESRATNEKLFF. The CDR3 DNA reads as TGTGCCAGCAGTGAATCCAGGGCAACTAATGAAAAACTGTTTTTT.